This TCR beta chain was documented in a study of T cell changes during pregnancy in multiple sclerosis. Only in-frame clones appear in the TCRdb table, and some are missing; sequencing was by immunoSEQ multiplex PCR. The sample has 35,000 to 50,000 clones; more than 85% are singletons. CDR1 and CDR2 (germline): SGHKS, YYEKEE (reference sequence). This CDR3 has 15 residues. The rearrangement uses TRBV5-5 and TRBJ2-5; TRBD2 agrees at 9 bases. Gene TRBJ2-7 matches the end of the DNA better, so the J call may be wrong. The material sequenced was CD4+ T cells from peripheral blood mononuclear cells, taken after pregnancy. The origin of this receptor is a female donor in good health, enrolled as a control in a pregnancy study. In nucleotides, the CDR3 is TGTGCCAGCAGCTTGGAGCGGGGGGCACCTTACGAGCAGTACTTC. It yields the protein CASSLERGAPYEQYF.